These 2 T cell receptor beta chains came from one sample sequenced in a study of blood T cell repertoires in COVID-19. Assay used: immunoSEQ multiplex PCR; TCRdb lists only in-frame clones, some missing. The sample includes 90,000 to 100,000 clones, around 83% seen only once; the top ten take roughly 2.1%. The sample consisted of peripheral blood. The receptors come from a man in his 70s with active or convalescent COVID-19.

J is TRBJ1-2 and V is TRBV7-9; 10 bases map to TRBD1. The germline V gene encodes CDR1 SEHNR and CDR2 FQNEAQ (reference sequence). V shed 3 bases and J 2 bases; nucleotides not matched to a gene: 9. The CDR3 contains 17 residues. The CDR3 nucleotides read TGTGCCAGCAGCTTCTCTCCGGGACAGGGGTCAAACTATGGCTACACCTTC. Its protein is CASSFSPGQGSNYGYTF.

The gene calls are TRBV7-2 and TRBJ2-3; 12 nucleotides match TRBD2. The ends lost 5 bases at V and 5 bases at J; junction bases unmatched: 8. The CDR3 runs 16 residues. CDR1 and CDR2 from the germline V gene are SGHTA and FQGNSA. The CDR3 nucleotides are TGTGCCAGCAGCATCTCTAGCGGGGGGGCACGAGATACGCAGTATTTT. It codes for CASSISSGGARDTQYF.